These 18 T cell receptor beta chains originate from one sample sequenced in a study of radiotherapy plus CTLA-4 blockade in lung cancer listed by TCRdb under 2018. Library preparation was by the immunoSEQ multiplex PCR assay. The clones in this table, taken by TCRdb from immuneACCESS, are in-frame only. Not every clone is retained; where verified, under half of the shortfall comes from an unresolved V gene, and the cause of the rest is unknown. The sample contains approximately 80,000 clones, around 74% of them found a single time. The top ten clones comprise around 10% of the sample. Sequenced here: peripheral blood, sampled from a patient treated with radiotherapy plus ipilimumab. These TCRs come from a human donor with non-small cell lung cancer whose response to radiotherapy plus ipilimumab could not be evaluated.

The chain recombines TRBV15 with TRBJ1-1; no clear D. The CDR3 has 14 residues. Germline values: CDR1 LNHNV, CDR2 YYDKDF (reference sequence). V lost 1 base, J lost 8 bases, and 14 bases lay in between. CDR3 protein: CATSRGSGRPEAFF. Here the CDR3 DNA reads TGTGCCACCAGCAGAGGAAGCGGCCGTCCAGAAGCTTTCTTT.

This chain joins TRBV11-2 and TRBJ2-7; D gene unclear. Trimming left V 5 bases short and J 4 bases short, with 12 bases between. This CDR3 comprises 13 residues. The germline V gene encodes CDR1 SGHAT and CDR2 FQNNGV. The CDR3: CASSPLAEYEQYF. CDR3 DNA: TGTGCCAGCAGCCCCCTTGCGGAGTACGAGCAGTACTTC.

The CDR3 spells CASSVQSNTEAFF. The CDR3 bases are TGCGCCAGCAGCGTACAGAGCAACACTGAAGCTTTCTTT. The chain links TRBV5-1 to TRBJ1-1; no reliable D call. The CDR3 totals 13 residues. From germline, CDR1 is SGHRS and CDR2 YFSETQ. Trimming shortened V by 4 bases and J by 2 bases, and 9 bases separated the two germline ends.

The DNA of the CDR3 is TGTGCCAGCTCACCCTCAGGGACAGGGGGGACCGGTGGCTACGAGCAGTACTTC. Encoded protein: CASSPSGTGGTGGYEQYF. The rearrangement links TRBV18 to TRBJ2-7; 11 bases line up with TRBD1. V was pared by 3 bases and J by 3 bases, with 13 bases of the junction left unmatched. The CDR3 spans 18 residues. The germline V gene has CDR1 KGHSH and CDR2 LQKENI.

The chain recombines TRBV4-2 with TRBJ2-5, with D perhaps matching TRBD2 (5 bases). Germline CDR1 and CDR2: LGHNA and YNFKEQ. There are 14 residues in the CDR3. Trimming took off 4 bases at V and 4 bases at J, with 13 bases between the two ends. The CDR3 is CASSPSSGVETQYF. CDR3 DNA sequence: TGTGCCAGCAGCCCCTCCTCCGGGGTAGAGACCCAGTACTTC.

The chain has TRBV5-1 and TRBJ2-7; the match to TRBD2 covers 7 bases. Unmatched junction bases numbered 10, after V lost 4 bases and J lost 0 bases. This CDR3 has 16 residues. Looked up from germline, CDR1 is SGHRS and CDR2 is YFSETQ. CDR3 region: CASSPSIGLDSYEQYF. CDR3 bases: TGCGCCAGCAGCCCATCCATCGGACTAGACTCCTACGAGCAGTACTTC. Filled out from reference TRBV5-1 and TRBJ2-7, the complete variable domain reads KAGVTQTPRYLIKTRGQQVTLSCSPISGHRSVSWYQQTPGQGLQFLFEYFSETQRNKGNFPGRFSGRQFSNSRSEMNVSTLELGDSALYLCASSPSIGLDSYEQYFGPGTRLTVT.

V and J are TRBV5-1 and TRBJ1-2; 9 nucleotides align to TRBD1. Germline CDR1 and CDR2: SGHRS and YFSETQ. The CDR3 totals 14 residues. V was clipped by 4 bases and J by 8 bases; unmatched bases: 9. This chain's CDR3 is CASSPQGAVRGYTF. The CDR3 region has the DNA TGCGCCAGCAGCCCACAGGGGGCAGTAAGGGGCTACACCTTC.

This chain connects TRBV10-2 to TRBJ2-1; the match to TRBD2 covers 10 bases. CDR1 is WSHSY, CDR2 SAAADI, per germline. Trimming at V came to 4 bases and at J to 1 base, leaving 1 base not matched to a gene. CDR3 size: 15 residues. The CDR3 region is CASSVTSGSYNEQFF. Written as DNA, the CDR3 is TGCGCCAGCAGTGTGACTAGCGGGTCCTACAATGAGCAGTTCTTC.

The chain links TRBV5-1 to TRBJ1-2; D is undetermined. Trimming left V 0 bases short and J 7 bases short, with 13 bases between. Germline values: CDR1 SGHRS, CDR2 YFSETQ. The CDR3 spans 14 residues. In DNA form, the CDR3 reads TGCGCCAGCAGCTTGGACGGCGGATCGGGTGGCTACACCTTC. Protein product: CASSLDGGSGGYTF.

For this clone: This clone may be a read error of a much larger clone one base away. The chain is built from TRBV13 and TRBJ2-5; TRBD2 aligns across 12 bases. V was clipped by 5 bases and J by 4 bases; unmatched bases: 2. CDR1 and CDR2 from the germline V gene are PRHDT and FYEKMQ (reference sequence). This CDR3 has 14 amino acids. The CDR3 sequence is CASSQTSGGETQYF. The CDR3 region has the DNA TGTGCCAGCAGCCAGACTAGCGGGGGAGAGACCCAGTACTTC.

The chain recombines TRBV4-2 with TRBJ1-4; a possible D gene is TRBD1 (5 bases). Deletions cut 4 bases from V and 6 bases from J, with 12 bases between. CDR1 and CDR2 (germline): LGHNA, YNFKEQ. This CDR3 is built from 14 residues. The CDR3 DNA follows: TGTGCCAGCAGCCGAGAATTAGGGGATGAAAAACTGTTTTTT. Its protein is CASSRELGDEKLFF.

V and J are TRBV2 and TRBJ2-7; the D is unclear. The CDR3 sequence is 12 residues long. Germline V lookup: CDR1 SNHLY, CDR2 FYNNEI. The germline V and J ends were trimmed by 2 bases and 4 bases, with 6 bases remaining between them. CDR3 residues: CASSEPPYEQYF. The CDR3 bases are TGTGCCAGCAGTGAACCCCCTTACGAGCAGTACTTC.

This clone was observed a handful of times. The gene calls are TRBV6-6 and TRBJ1-4; 8 positions match TRBD1. J was trimmed by 8 bases and V by 4 bases; bases with no gene match: 9. CDR1 is MNHNY and CDR2 is SVGAGI in the germline V gene (reference sequence). This CDR3 has 15 amino acids. This CDR3 is CASSLSRGRDEKLFF. CDR3 in DNA: TGTGCCAGCAGTTTAAGCAGGGGGCGCGACGAAAAACTGTTTTTT.

The rearrangement joins TRBV5-5 to TRBJ1-5; 10 bases match TRBD1. The length of the CDR3 is 18 residues. V lost 4 bases, J lost 0 bases, and 10 bases stayed unmatched. Germline V gene data show CDR1 as SGHKS and CDR2 as YYEKEE (reference sequence). The CDR3 sequence is CASSLLGTGVISNQPQHF. The DNA of the CDR3 is TGTGCCAGCAGCCTTCTAGGGACAGGGGTTATTAGCAATCAGCCCCAGCATTTT.

This chain joins TRBV11-1 and TRBJ2-7; 9 positions agree with TRBD2. From germline, CDR1 is SGHAT and CDR2 FQDESV (reference sequence). J lost 2 bases, V lost 2 bases, and 1 base had no gene match. There are 14 residues in the CDR3. The CDR3 DNA sequence: TGTGCCAGCAGCTTACTAGCGGGGACCTACGAGCAGTACTTC. Its protein product is CASSLLAGTYEQYF.

The V gene is TRBV4-2, the J gene TRBJ2-7; D not resolved. The V gene's germline CDR1 is LGHNA and CDR2 YNFKEQ. The V end lost 4 bases, the J end lost 7 bases, and 8 bases lay between the germline ends. The length of the CDR3 is 11 residues. The CDR3 DNA follows: TGTGCCAGCAGCCGATTCGGGGAGCAGTACTTC. This translates into CASSRFGEQYF.

CDR3 bases: TGTGCCAGCAGCGCCGGGACTAGCGGGGGCTACGAGCAGTACTTC. It encodes CASSAGTSGGYEQYF. This sequence joins TRBV5-5 and TRBJ2-7; TRBD2 aligns across 14 bases. V trimming: 4 bases; J trimming: 3 bases; junction bases outside the gene matches: 3. The CDR3 is 15 amino acids. Germline assignment: CDR1 SGHKS and CDR2 YYEKEE (reference sequence).

The chain recombines TRBV5-1 with TRBJ1-2; 8 bases align to TRBD1. CDR1 and CDR2 (germline): SGHRS, YFSETQ. The CDR3 is made up of 15 amino acids. V lost 4 bases to trimming and J lost 5 bases; unmatched junction nucleotides: 10. The CDR3 DNA reads TGCGCCAGCAGCGCCGGACAGGGAGGTCTTTATGGCTACACCTTC. This codes for CASSAGQGGLYGYTF.